This record covers a single T cell receptor (beta chain). This clone was detected only once. Its antigen target is currently unknown. No quality values exist for individual bases; no much larger clone is one base distant. To prepare the library, the immunoSEQ multiplex PCR assay was applied. The study's own analysis went as follows. A statistical classification framework was built to diagnose cytomegalovirus status from the catalog of TCR beta chain sequences. Here the immuneACCESS table is served through TCRdb, limited to in-frame sequences with V and J called. Missing clones are a known gap in these copies; in checked studies unresolved V genes cover under half, and the rest lacks a known reason. The DNA gave D and trimming, while V, J and clone size come from that table. The sample table lists roughly 60,000 clones, around 90% of them with a count of one. The top ten clones comprise 1% to 1.5% of the sample.

Germline trimming: 6 bases from V, 1 base from J; junction bases outside gene matches: 2. CDR1 and CDR2, per the germline V gene, are SNHLY and FYNNEI. Including cysteine and phenylalanine, the CDR3 has 13 amino acids. The CDR3 DNA has 39 bases and is translated from base 1. Donors formed part of the validation cohort, which comprised fewer than 150 subjects and was distinct from the first cohort of 666 subjects. The entry originates in a study of cytomegalovirus exposure and HLA in healthy donors (dated by TCRdb to the late 2010s). Background for the entire study: A later analysis indicated that the roughly 130 validation repertoires were generated on the platform also employed for the approximately 700 repertoires of the first cohort. The study was designed to test whether signatures of past pathogen exposure could be identified by cataloging public T cell receptors. Besides the first cohort of roughly 660 subjects, a separate validation cohort made up of roughly 120 different subjects was used. High-throughput TCR immunosequencing, statistical association of individual TCRs with disease status, and machine learning were combined to predict cytomegalovirus infection status.

What the work shows at the level of the full study, not this receptor alone: Cytomegalovirus status was reported to be diagnosed by the classifier with high specificity and sensitivity in both the original and validation cohorts. The validation cohort had no HLA typing available for a later analysis, so co-occurrence within that cohort was assessed over all 120 repertoires. Most TCR sequences were observed very rarely across donors, whereas some public TCRs were present in many individuals. In vitro tests confirmed that a few of the cytomegalovirus-associated TCR beta chains recognize cytomegalovirus antigens. The authors suggested that the approach could potentially be extended to other disease states and immunological phenotypes. Of the cluster scores, approximately 94% were above 0 in a later analysis, which found that TCRs clustered in the first cohort also tended to co-occur in the 120 or so validation repertoires. The study listed 164 TCR beta chains as associated with cytomegalovirus.

The sample was PBMCs. The rearrangement combines TRBV2 with TRBJ1-2; a stretch of 7 junction bases matches TRBD1. This clonotype originated in a woman aged 18-29 years in good health and CMV-seronegative. CDR3 reads: CASSRDSNYGYTF. The DNA is TGTGCCAGCAGCCGGGACAGTAACTATGGCTACACCTTC.